This T cell receptor beta chain was captured by sequencing in a study of blood T cells in healthy people across ages. This clonotype was detected many times. Unmatched junction bases numbered 7, after V lost 9 bases and J lost 2 bases. Germline V gene data show CDR1 as KGHDR and CDR2 as SFDVKD. The CDR3 loop spans 14 amino acids. Then a second PCR, running about 6 to 12 cycles, was carried out with a sample-barcoded 5' primer and a J-beta primer mix. No fewer than 3 million CDR3-containing paired-end reads came from each sample. TCRdb itself ran the 5' RACE reads through MiXCR, one entry per CDR3 protein. The sample gives over 550,000 distinct CDR3 sequences, 25% to 35% of which show up once; about 15% is in the top ten.

The rearrangement uses TRBV24-1 and TRBJ2-7, with 9 bases lining up with TRBD1. The TCR sequence derives from an elderly woman in good health. The sample was blood. In DNA, the CDR3 is TGTGCCACCTCCGGGACAGGGAACCCCTACGAGCAGTACTTC. This sequence encodes CATSGTGNPYEQYF.